The TCR beta chain under discussion was sequenced for a study of CD8+CD57+ T cells in acquired aplastic anemia. Study background: The study obtained an average of 3.2 ug of DNA from sorted CD4+ and CD8+ cells.

This CDR3 is built from 14 residues. V lost 3 bases and J lost 3; bases outside the gene matches: 8. Germline V lookup: CDR1 DFQATT, CDR2 SNEGSKA (reference sequence). By flow cytometry, patients selected for sequencing had shown an expansion of CD8+CD57+ cells. Genomic DNA was employed as the template in profiling TCR beta VDJ and CDR3. TCRdb re-analysed the reads in MiXCR, keeping a single row per CDR3 protein. The data hold approximately 470,000 distinct CDR3 sequences, with approximately 33% observed a single time. This clonotype was recorded at least ten times. The receptor was isolated from a human donor with aplastic anemia. The sequenced material came from sorted CD4+, CD8+, or CD8+CD57+ T cells (not recorded which) from PBMCs. The chain uses TRBV20-1 and TRBJ2-7, with 7 bases matching TRBD1. This CDR3 is CSASYRGTIYEQYF. The CDR3 nucleotides are TGCAGTGCTAGTTACAGGGGCACTATCTACGAGCAGTACTTC.